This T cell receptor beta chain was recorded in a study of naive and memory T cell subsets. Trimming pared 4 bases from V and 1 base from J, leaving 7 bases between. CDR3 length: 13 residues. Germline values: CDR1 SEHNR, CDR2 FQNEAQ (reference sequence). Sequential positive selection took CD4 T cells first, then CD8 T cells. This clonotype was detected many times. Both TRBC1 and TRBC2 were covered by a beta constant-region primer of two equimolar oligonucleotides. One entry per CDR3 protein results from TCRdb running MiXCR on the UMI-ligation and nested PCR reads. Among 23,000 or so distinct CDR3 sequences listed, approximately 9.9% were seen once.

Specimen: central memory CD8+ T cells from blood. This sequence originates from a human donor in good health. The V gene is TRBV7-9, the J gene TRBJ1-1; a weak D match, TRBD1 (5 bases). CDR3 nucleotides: TGTGCCAGCAGCTGGGGCGGGAACACTGAAGCTTTCTTT. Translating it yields CASSWGGNTEAFF.